The clone carrying this T cell receptor (beta chain) has more than one count but fewer than ten. The antigen remains unidentified. This sample was included in a study of T cells in Graves' hyperthyroidism and ophthalmopathy. Regions amplified from RNA transcripts were the TCR beta CDR3 regions. The HTBI set primed first-round TCR CDR3 RT-PCR. TCRdb called the multiplex PCR reads again in MiXCR, with one record for every CDR3 protein. This table has 730,000 or so distinct CDR3 sequences, over 15% appearing once. Exclusion followed for patients with uncontrolled infection, other autoimmune disease, pregnancy or lactation. Each diagnosis was grounded in clinical symptoms, serum thyroxine and TRAb, thyroid ultrasound, and orbital computed tomography. Using less than 12 ml of fresh peripheral blood, PBMCs were prepared. Study-level points and caveats: Most clonotypes that expanded in the thyroid above 0.001 also showed up in blood.

Sequencing was performed on blood. The clonotype was recovered from a woman aged 50 to 60 with Graves' hyperthyroidism that later progressed to Graves' ophthalmopathy.

CDR3: CASSLQRQGIRNTIYF. In DNA, the CDR3 is TGTGCCAGCAGCCTCCAAAGACAGGGGATTCGAAACACCATATATTTT. The chain combines TRBV13 with TRBJ1-3; 8 nucleotides agree with TRBD1. The germline V gene encodes CDR1 PRHDT and CDR2 FYEKMQ (reference sequence). Trimming took 5 bases from V and 5 from J; bases not matched to a gene: 11. The CDR3 length is 16 residues.